The sequence of this T cell receptor (beta chain) was determined in a study of blood T cell repertoires in COVID-19. Study summary: PBMCs, B-cell-depleted T cells, or T cells were the source of the cDNA or gDNA that made up the material.

CDR3 length equals 13 residues. CDR1 is SGHNT, CDR2 YYREEE, per germline (reference sequence). Trimming took off 4 bases at V and 15 bases at J, with 17 bases between the two ends. Only in-frame clones appear in the TCRdb table, and some are missing; sequencing was by immunoSEQ multiplex PCR. The data show under 250,000 clones, roughly 84% seen once. Specimen: peripheral blood. This chain connects TRBV5-4 to TRBJ1-6; tentatively, D is TRBD1 (6 bases). The receptor's source is a man between 45 and 60 years old with COVID-19, enrolled during active disease. CDR3 in amino acids: CASSVDSKGLLHF. The CDR3 DNA sequence: TGTGCCAGCAGCGTGGACAGCAAGGGGCTCCTCCACTTT.